The clone carrying this T cell receptor (beta chain) was found a few times. The sample comes from a study of CD8+ T cells in alopecia areata. The treatment denotes: oral pan-JAK inhibitor, 5-10 mg twice daily. Reverse transcription of extracted RNA yielded cDNA, which provided the sequencing template. Repertoires were generated with immunoSEQ multiplex PCR, while TCRdb's copy carries only in-frame clones and drops some. The table records roughly 220,000 clones, roughly three fifths of them present only once. The V gene lost 0 bases and the J gene lost 0 bases, with 9 bases spanning the gap. CDR3 length: 15 amino acids. The germline gives CDR1 SGDLS, CDR2 YYNGEE.

Material: CD4+ T cells sorted from blood, obtained at approximately week 44, from a patient treated with tofacitinib. The clonotype comes from a human donor with alopecia areata. The rearrangement joins TRBV9 to TRBJ1-1; no definite D call. The CDR3 protein is CASSVAGSLNTEAFF. CDR3 DNA: TGTGCCAGCAGCGTAGCGGGCAGCCTGAACACTGAAGCTTTCTTT.